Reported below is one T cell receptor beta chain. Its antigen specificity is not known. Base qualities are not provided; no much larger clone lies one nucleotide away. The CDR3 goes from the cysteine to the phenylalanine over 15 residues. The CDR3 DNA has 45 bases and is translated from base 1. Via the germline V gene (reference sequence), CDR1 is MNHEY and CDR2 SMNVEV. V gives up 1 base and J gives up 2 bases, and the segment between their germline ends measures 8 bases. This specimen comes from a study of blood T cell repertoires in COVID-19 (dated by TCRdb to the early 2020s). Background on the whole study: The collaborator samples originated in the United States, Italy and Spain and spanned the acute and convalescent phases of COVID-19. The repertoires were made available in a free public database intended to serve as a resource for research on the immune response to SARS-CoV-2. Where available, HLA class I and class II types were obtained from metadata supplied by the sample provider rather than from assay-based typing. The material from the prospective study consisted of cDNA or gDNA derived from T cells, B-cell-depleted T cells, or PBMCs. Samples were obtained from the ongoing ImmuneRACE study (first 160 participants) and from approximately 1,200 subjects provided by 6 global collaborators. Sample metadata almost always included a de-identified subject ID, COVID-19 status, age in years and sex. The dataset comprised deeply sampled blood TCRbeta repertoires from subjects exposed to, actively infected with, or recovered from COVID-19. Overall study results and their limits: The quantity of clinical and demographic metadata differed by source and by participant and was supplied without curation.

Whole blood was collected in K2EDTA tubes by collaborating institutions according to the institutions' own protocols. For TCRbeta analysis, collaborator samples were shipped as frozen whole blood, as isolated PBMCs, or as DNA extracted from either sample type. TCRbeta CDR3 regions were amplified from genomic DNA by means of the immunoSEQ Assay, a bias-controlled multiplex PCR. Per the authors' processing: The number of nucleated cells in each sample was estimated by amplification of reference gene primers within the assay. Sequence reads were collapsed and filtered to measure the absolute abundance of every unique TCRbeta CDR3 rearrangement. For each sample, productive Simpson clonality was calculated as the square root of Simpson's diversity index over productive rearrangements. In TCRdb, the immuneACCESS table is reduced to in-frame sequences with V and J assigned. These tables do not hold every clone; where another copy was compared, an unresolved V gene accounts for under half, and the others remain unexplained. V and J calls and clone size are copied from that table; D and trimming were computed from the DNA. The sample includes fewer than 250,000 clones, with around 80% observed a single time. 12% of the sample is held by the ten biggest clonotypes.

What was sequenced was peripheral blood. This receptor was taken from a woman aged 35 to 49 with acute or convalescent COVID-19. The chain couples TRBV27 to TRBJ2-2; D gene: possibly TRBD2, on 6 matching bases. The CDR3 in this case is CASSLFSGNTGELFF. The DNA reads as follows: TGTGCCAGCAGTTTATTTAGCGGTAACACCGGGGAGCTGTTTTTT.